This T cell receptor (beta chain) was sequenced during a study of immune evolution from preneoplasia to lung adenocarcinoma. The data were produced by immunoSEQ multiplex PCR, yet TCRdb's version contains in-frame clones alone and is incomplete. The sample yields tens of thousands of clones, 74% seen once. Study-level results: Highest clonality occurred in KRAS-mutant, not EGFR-mutant or double wild-type, nodules.

The CDR3 consists of 11 residues. Germline V gene data show CDR1 as DFQATT and CDR2 as SNEGSKA (reference sequence). V lost 4 bases to trimming and J lost 0 bases, with 1 base between them. A word on this clone: Its target is not known.

The TCR comes from a person between 55 and 70 years old with lung adenocarcinoma. Source material: FFPE invasive lung adenocarcinoma tissue. The chain uses TRBV20-1 and TRBJ1-3; D ambiguous. In DNA, the CDR3 is TGCAGTGCTAACTCTGGAAACACCATATATTTT. Its protein is CSANSGNTIYF.